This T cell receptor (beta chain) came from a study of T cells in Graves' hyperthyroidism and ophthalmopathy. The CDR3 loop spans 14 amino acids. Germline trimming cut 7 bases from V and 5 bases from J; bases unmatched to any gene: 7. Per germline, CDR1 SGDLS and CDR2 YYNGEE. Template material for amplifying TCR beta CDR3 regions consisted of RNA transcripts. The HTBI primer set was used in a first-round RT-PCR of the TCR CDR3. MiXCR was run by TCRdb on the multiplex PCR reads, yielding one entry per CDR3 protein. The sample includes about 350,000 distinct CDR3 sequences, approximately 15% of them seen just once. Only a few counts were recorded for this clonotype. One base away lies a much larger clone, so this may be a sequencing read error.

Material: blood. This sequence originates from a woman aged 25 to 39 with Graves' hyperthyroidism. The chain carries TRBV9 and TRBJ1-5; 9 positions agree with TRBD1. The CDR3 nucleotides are TGTGCCAGCGGCGGAACAGGGGGCCATCAGCCCCAGCATTTT. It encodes CASGGTGGHQPQHF.